This entry features one T cell receptor (beta chain) sequence. The germline V gene encodes CDR1 LGHDT and CDR2 YNNKEL (reference sequence). This CDR3 spans 15 amino acids. Trimming pared 2 bases from V and 2 bases from J, leaving 10 bases between. In the source study's methods: Reference gene primers were amplified, and this amplification served to estimate nucleated cell counts. Measured with immunoSEQ multiplex PCR; TCRdb has only the in-frame clones, and not every one. That table is the source of V, J and clone size, and D and trimming were worked out from the DNA. The sample yields about 370,000 clones, 75% to 90% seen once. This entry is derived from a study of blood T cell repertoires in COVID-19. Participant-given clinical history determined each cohort assignment. Cohort 3 recovered donors had two negative PCRs, clearance, or symptom resolution.

The J gene is TRBJ1-3, the V gene TRBV3-1 (or the pseudogene TRBV3-2); D is unclear. Sample: PBMCs or T cells enriched from blood (not recorded which). The sequence was collected from a man between 18 and 29 years old who had recovered from COVID-19. CDR3 bases: TGTGCCAGCAGCCAAAGTAGTGGGCCTGGAAACACCATATATTTT. This codes for CASSQSSGPGNTIYF.